The clone carrying this T cell receptor beta chain was detected only a few times. Its antigen is currently unknown. The sample comes from a study of radiotherapy plus CTLA-4 blockade in lung cancer. General observations from the study: Blood-borne expansion of tumor-derived TCR clones followed radiotherapy plus ipilimumab.

The CDR3 runs to 13 residues. Deletions cut 0 bases from V and 3 bases from J, with 5 bases between. CDR1 is SGDLS and CDR2 is YYNGEE in the germline V gene. In chemo-refractory metastatic non-small-cell lung cancer, patients got ipilimumab CTLA-4 blockade together with focal radiation. The table came from immunoSEQ multiplex PCR; TCRdb's copy has only in-frame clones and leaves some out. The sample includes about 59,000 clones, 65% to 80% of them seen just once. The clonotype was recovered from a human donor with non-small cell lung cancer whose response to radiotherapy plus ipilimumab could not be evaluated. The source was peripheral blood, collected from a patient treated with radiotherapy plus ipilimumab. The V call is TRBV9, the J call TRBJ2-3; D gene unclear. For the CDR3, the DNA is TGTGCCAGCAGCGTAGATCGTACAGATACGCAGTATTTT. The encoded protein is CASSVDRTDTQYF.